This T cell receptor beta chain was observed in a study of OX40 agonist ivuxolimab in advanced cancers. Study in general: Prior anti-PD-1, anti-PD-L1 or anti-CTLA-4 therapy did not bar entry, and approximately 40% had some. The study, taken as a whole, reports: Both blood CD4+ and CD8+ T cells showed clonal growth by week 6 at 0.1 to 3.0 mg/kg.

About this clone: Its antigen is as yet unknown.

Germline values: CDR1 SGHVS, CDR2 FQNEAQ. The CDR3 is made up of 14 amino acids. The ends lost 4 bases at V and 6 bases at J; junction bases unmatched: 6. The repertoire was sequenced with immunoSEQ multiplex PCR; TCRdb's copy has only in-frame clones and lacks some. The table includes 70,000 or so clones, about 90% detected once. The sample was CD4+ or CD8+ T cells sorted from blood, taken in a trial of the OX40 agonist ivuxolimab. The clonotype originates from an adult with an advanced solid tumor such as melanoma, head and neck, liver or kidney cancer. This chain links TRBV7-8 with TRBJ2-7; 10 nucleotides align to TRBD1. CDR3 bases: TGTGCCAGCAGCTCACCACGGGACAGGGGCGAGCAGTACTTC. Its translation: CASSSPRDRGEQYF.